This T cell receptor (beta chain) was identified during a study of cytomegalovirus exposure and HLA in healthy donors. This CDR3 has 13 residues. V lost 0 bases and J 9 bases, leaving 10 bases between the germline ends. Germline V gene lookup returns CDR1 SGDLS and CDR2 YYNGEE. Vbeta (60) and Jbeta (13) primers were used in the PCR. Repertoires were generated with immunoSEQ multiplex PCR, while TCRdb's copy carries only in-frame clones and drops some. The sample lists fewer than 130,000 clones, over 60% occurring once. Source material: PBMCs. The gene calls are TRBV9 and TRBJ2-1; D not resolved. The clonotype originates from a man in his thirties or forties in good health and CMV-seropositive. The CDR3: CASSVEVLAEQFF. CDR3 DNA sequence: TGTGCCAGCAGCGTAGAGGTTTTAGCTGAGCAGTTCTTC.